The source of this TCR beta chain is a study of shared clonotypes between healthy human individuals. Study information: CD8 memory received one plate per donor, CD8 naive two, CD4 memory three and CD4 naive three. Study observations and caveats: The represented genetic and exposure-history diversity was limited by the small number of donors.

On this clone: No antigen is known for it.

Germline V gene data show CDR1 as SGDLS and CDR2 as YYNGEE. The V segment lost 0 bases and the J segment 0 bases; nucleotides outside the gene matches: 5. This CDR3 is 17 amino acids long. Assay: immunoSEQ multiplex PCR; the TCRdb copy retains only in-frame clones and omits some. The table shows hundreds of thousands of clones, with roughly 98% occurring only once. CD8 cells classed as naive were CD45RO-negative and positively selected for CCR7, excluding terminally differentiated effector memory CD45RA+ cells. This sequence was found in a man aged 25-45 years in good health. Source material: naive CD8+ T cells sorted from blood. The rearrangement joins TRBV9 to TRBJ2-7, with 11 bases aligning to TRBD2. The CDR3: CASSVASGRISSYEQYF. As DNA, the CDR3 is TGTGCCAGCAGCGTAGCTAGCGGGAGGATCAGCTCCTACGAGCAGTACTTC.